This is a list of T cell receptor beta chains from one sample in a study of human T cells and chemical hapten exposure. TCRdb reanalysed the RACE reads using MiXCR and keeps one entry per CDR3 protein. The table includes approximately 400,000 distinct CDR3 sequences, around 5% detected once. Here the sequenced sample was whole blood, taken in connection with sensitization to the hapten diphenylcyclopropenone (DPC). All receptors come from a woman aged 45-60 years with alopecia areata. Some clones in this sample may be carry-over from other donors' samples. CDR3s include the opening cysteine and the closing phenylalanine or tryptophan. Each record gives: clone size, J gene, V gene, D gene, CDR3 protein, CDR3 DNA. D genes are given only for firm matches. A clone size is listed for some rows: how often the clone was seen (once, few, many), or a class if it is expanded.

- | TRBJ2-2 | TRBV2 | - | CASTLEGLIGELFF | TGTGCCAGCACCCTGGAGGGTTTGATCGGGGAGCTGTTTTTT
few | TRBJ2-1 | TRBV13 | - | CASSLISPREQFF | TGTGCCAGCAGCTTAATCTCGCCGAGGGAGCAGTTCTTC
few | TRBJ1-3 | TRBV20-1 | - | CSAWISGNTIYF | TGCAGTGCCTGGATCTCTGGAAACACCATATATTTT
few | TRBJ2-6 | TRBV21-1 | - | CASSARTGESSGANVLTF | TGTGCCAGCAGCGCCCGGACAGGCGAGAGCTCTGGGGCCAACGTCCTGACTTTC
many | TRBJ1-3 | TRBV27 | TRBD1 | CASSYRGTGNTIYF | TGTGCCAGCAGTTACAGGGGGACTGGAAACACCATATATTTT
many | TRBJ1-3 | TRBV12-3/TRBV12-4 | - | CASSLQGAGNTIYF | TGTGCCAGCAGTTTACAAGGGGCTGGAAACACCATATATTTT
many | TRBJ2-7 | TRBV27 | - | CASSLSERSEQYF | TGTGCCAGCAGTTTATCGGAAAGGAGCGAGCAGTACTTC
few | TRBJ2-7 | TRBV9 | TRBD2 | CASSVEAGHSYEQYF | TGTGCCAGCAGCGTAGAAGCGGGGCACTCCTACGAGCAGTACTTC
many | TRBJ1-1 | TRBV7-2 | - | CASSPGTLNTEAFF | TGTGCCAGCAGTCCCGGGACATTGAACACTGAAGCTTTCTTT
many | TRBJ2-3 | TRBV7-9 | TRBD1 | CASSRPDRGPFGLTDTQYF | TGTGCCAGCAGCCGCCCGGACAGGGGGCCCTTCGGACTCACAGATACGCAGTATTTT
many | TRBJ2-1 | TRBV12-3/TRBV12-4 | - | CASSPTPSPSRDLFF | TGTGCCAGCAGTCCTACCCCATCCCCCAGCCGGGATTTGTTCTTC
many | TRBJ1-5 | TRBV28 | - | CASTPGVQPQHF | TGTGCCAGCACCCCGGGGGTTCAGCCCCAGCATTTT
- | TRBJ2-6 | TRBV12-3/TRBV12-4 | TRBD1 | CASSGQGAGSGANVLTF | TGTGCCAGCAGTGGACAGGGGGCGGGATCTGGGGCCAACGTCCTGACTTTC
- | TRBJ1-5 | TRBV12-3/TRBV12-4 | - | CASGDLGPQPQHF | TGTGCCAGCGGGGACCTGGGCCCCCAGCCCCAGCATTTT
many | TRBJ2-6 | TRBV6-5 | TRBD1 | CASGGQGASGANVLTF | TGTGCCAGCGGCGGACAGGGGGCATCGGGGGCCAACGTCCTGACTTTC
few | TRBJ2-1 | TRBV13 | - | CASGTGVEQFF | TGTGCCAGCGGTACAGGAGTTGAGCAGTTCTTC
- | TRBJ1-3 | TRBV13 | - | CASSREFSGNTIYF | TGTGCCAGCAGCCGTGAATTCTCTGGAAACACCATATATTTT
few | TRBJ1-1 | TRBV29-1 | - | CSVVPAGSSTEAFF | TGCAGCGTCGTCCCAGCGGGATCGAGCACTGAAGCTTTCTTT
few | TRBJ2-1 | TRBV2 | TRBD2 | CASSSGGLSFGEQFF | TGTGCCAGCAGTTCCGGGGGGTTGTCTTTCGGCGAGCAGTTCTTC
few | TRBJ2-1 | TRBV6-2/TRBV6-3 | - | CASSPTDEEQFF | TGTGCCAGCAGTCCCACCGACGAGGAGCAGTTCTTC
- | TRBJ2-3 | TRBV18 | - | CASSRTTLEFRVELTTDTQYF | TGTGCCAGCTCACGAACGACGCTTGAATTCAGGGTCGAGTTAACCACAGATACGCAGTATTTT
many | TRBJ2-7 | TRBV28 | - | CAAARGSYEQYF | TGTGCCGCGGCCCGGGGCTCCTACGAGCAGTACTTC
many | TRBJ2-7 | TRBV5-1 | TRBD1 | CASSLRQGVGEQYF | TGCGCCAGCAGCTTGCGACAGGGAGTAGGCGAGCAGTACTTC
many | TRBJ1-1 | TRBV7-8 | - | CASSPLPGTVPNAEAFF | TGTGCCAGCAGCCCTTTACCGGGCACTGTTCCAAACGCTGAAGCTTTCTTT
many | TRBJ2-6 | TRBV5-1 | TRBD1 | CASSLDRGSGANVLTF | TGCGCCAGCAGCTTGGACAGGGGGTCTGGGGCCAACGTCCTGACTTTC
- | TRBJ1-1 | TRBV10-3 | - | CAIINPEMNGEAFF | TGTGCCATCATCAACCCCGAAATGAACGGTGAAGCTTTCTTT
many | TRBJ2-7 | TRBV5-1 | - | CASSLSTGYEQYF | TGCGCCAGCAGCTTGTCGACGGGGTACGAGCAGTACTTC
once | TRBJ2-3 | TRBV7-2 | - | CASSTQTAPTDTQYF | TGTGCCAGCAGCACCCAGACAGCCCCCACAGATACGCAGTATTTT
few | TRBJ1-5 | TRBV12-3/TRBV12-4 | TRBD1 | CASSNRQGGNQPQHF | TGTGCCAGCAGTAACCGACAGGGGGGCAATCAGCCCCAGCATTTT
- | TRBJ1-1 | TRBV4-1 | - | CASSQEAGQGNTEAFF | TGCGCCAGCAGCCAAGAAGCTGGGCAGGGGAACACTGAAGCTTTCTTT
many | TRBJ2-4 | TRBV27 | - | CASSVDGLPGNIQYF | TGTGCCAGCAGTGTTGATGGGCTCCCGGGAAACATTCAGTACTTC
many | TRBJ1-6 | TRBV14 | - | CASSQETKHNSPLHF | TGTGCCAGCAGCCAAGAGACGAAGCATAATTCACCCCTCCACTTT
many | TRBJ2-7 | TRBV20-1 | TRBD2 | CSAVAGGGYEQYF | TGCAGTGCCGTAGCGGGAGGGGGCTACGAGCAGTACTTC
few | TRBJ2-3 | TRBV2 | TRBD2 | CASSTLGLAGASSTDTQYF | TGTGCCAGCAGCACCCTGGGGCTAGCGGGGGCCAGTAGCACAGATACGCAGTATTTT
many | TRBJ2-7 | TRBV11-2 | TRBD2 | CASSSLGLAGGPWF | TGTGCCAGCAGCTCCCTCGGACTAGCGGGAGGGCCATGGTTC
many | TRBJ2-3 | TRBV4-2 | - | CASSQVSETDTQYF | TGTGCCAGCAGCCAAGTCTCAGAGACAGATACGCAGTATTTT
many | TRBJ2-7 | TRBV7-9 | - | CASSLTAYEQYF | TGTGCCAGCAGCCTGACAGCCTACGAGCAGTACTTC
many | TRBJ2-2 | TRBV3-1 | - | CASSQSGANTGELFF | TGTGCCAGCAGCCAATCAGGGGCGAACACCGGGGAGCTGTTTTTT
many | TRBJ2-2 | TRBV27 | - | CASRAVGGGELFF | TGTGCCAGCAGGGCCGTGGGGGGCGGGGAGCTGTTTTTT
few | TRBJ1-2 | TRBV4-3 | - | CASSQDPNYGYTF | TGCGCCAGCAGCCAAGACCCTAACTATGGCTACACCTTC
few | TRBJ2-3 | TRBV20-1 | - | CSASPPGTDTQYF | TGCAGTGCTAGCCCACCCGGCACAGATACGCAGTATTTT
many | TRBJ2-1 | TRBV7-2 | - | CASSRRSSYNEQFF | TGTGCCAGCAGCAGACGAAGCTCCTACAATGAGCAGTTCTTC
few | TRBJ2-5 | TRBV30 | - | CAWSGEGALQETQYF | TGTGCCTGGAGTGGAGAAGGAGCGCTCCAAGAGACCCAGTACTTC
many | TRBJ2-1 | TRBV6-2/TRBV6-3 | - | CASTKGAGGGNEQFF | TGTGCCAGCACCAAGGGGGCGGGAGGTGGCAATGAGCAGTTCTTC
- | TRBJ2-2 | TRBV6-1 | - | CASSEQPNTGELFF | TGTGCCAGCAGTGAACAACCCAACACCGGGGAGCTGTTTTTT
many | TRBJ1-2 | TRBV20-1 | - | CSAPDGNYGYTF | TGCAGTGCTCCGGACGGGAACTATGGCTACACCTTC
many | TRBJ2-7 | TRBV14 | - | CASSQGVYEQYF | TGTGCCAGCAGCCAAGGGGTCTACGAGCAGTACTTC
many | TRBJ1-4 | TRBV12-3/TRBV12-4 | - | CASSSTTTNEKLFF | TGTGCCAGCAGTTCGACAACAACTAATGAAAAACTGTTTTTT
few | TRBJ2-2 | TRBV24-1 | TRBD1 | CATSGGTGMNTGELFF | TGTGCCACCAGTGGGGGGACAGGCATGAACACCGGGGAGCTGTTTTTT
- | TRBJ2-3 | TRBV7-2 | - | CASSLLDFPDTQYF | TGTGCCAGCAGCTTATTGGACTTTCCCGATACGCAGTATTTT
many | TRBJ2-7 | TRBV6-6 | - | CASSYRAEQYF | TGTGCCAGCAGTTACCGGGCGGAGCAGTACTTC
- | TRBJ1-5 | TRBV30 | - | CACTSLNQPQHF | TGTGCCTGCACATCCCTCAATCAGCCCCAGCATTTT
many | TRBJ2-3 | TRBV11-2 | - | CASSIRTVQPTDTQYF | TGTGCCAGCAGCATTCGGACGGTTCAGCCTACGGATACGCAGTATTTT